The 10 T cell receptor beta chains below come from one sample, sequenced in a study of CD8+CD57+ T cells in acquired aplastic anemia. Sequencing was done on patients that had shown CD8+CD57+ cell expansion by flow cytometry. CDR3 and TCR beta VDJ profiling relied on genomic DNA as the template. Each CDR3 protein gets one entry after TCRdb re-called the reads with MiXCR. Here the sample spans 160,000 or so distinct CDR3 sequences, 40% to 55% being singletons. The sequencing input was sorted CD4+, CD8+, or CD8+CD57+ T cells (not recorded which) from PBMCs. The receptors were sampled from a human donor with aplastic anemia.

There are many counts of this clonotype. The chain is built from TRBV2 and TRBJ2-3; no definite D call. Trimming pared 8 bases from V and 4 bases from J, leaving 10 bases between. The germline gives CDR1 SNHLY, CDR2 FYNNEI. This CDR3 comprises 12 residues. CDR3 sequence reads: CASRALADTQYF. The CDR3, as DNA: TGTGCCAGCCGGGCGTTGGCAGATACGCAGTATTTT.

The chain carries TRBV2 and TRBJ1-6, with 11 nucleotides matching TRBD1. The V gene's germline CDR1 is SNHLY and CDR2 FYNNEI. V gave up 4 bases and J gave up 10 bases; unmatched junction bases: 6. The CDR3 is 15 residues long. For the CDR3, the DNA is TGTGCCAGCAGTGGGACAGGGGGCGTAAGGTCACCCCTCCACTTT. Translation gives CASSGTGGVRSPLHF.

The table lists this clonotype with many counts. The gene calls are TRBV5-1 and TRBJ2-7; tentatively, D is TRBD1 (5 bases). The CDR3 consists of 15 residues. The V end lost 0 bases, the J end lost 3 bases, and 13 bases lay between the germline ends. Per germline, CDR1 SGHRS and CDR2 YFSETQ. For the CDR3, the DNA is TGCGCCAGCAGCTTGGGTGGTACAGGCCTCTACGAGCAGTACTTC. This translates into CASSLGGTGLYEQYF. The variable domain in full, with the rest retrieved from reference TRBV5-1 and TRBJ2-7, is KAGVTQTPRYLIKTRGQQVTLSCSPISGHRSVSWYQQTPGQGLQFLFEYFSETQRNKGNFPGRFSGRQFSNSRSEMNVSTLELGDSALYLCASSLGGTGLYEQYFGPGTRLTVT.

This clonotype was observed at least ten times. The rearrangement joins TRBV4-1 to TRBJ2-1; D unclear. V was pared by 0 bases and J by 12 bases, with 15 bases between. Per germline, CDR1 MGHRA and CDR2 YSYEKL. This CDR3 has 14 amino acids. The DNA of the CDR3 is TGCGCCAGCAGCCAAGATGTCGGGTCTAATCGGCAGTTCTTC. Amino acids: CASSQDVGSNRQFF.

This clonotype has just a few counts. The chain is built from TRBV20-1 and TRBJ2-5, with D possibly being TRBD2 (6 bases). This CDR3 has 14 residues. Looked up from germline, CDR1 is DFQATT and CDR2 is SNEGSKA (reference sequence). V shed 6 bases and J shed 2 bases, with 16 bases lying between them. The CDR3 loop is CSAAPGLAQETQYF. The CDR3, as DNA: TGCAGTGCCGCTCCGGGACTCGCTCAAGAGACCCAGTACTTC.

The chain is built from TRBV11-1 and TRBJ2-3; D is perhaps TRBD1 or TRBD2 (5 bases each). Germline V gene sequence: CDR1 SGHAT, CDR2 FQDESV (reference sequence). The CDR3 has 16 amino acids. Trimming shortened V by 0 bases and J by 2 bases, and 12 bases separated the two germline ends. The CDR3 sequence is CASSLAVGESTDTQYF. The CDR3 region has the DNA TGTGCCAGCAGCTTAGCGGTGGGGGAGTCCACAGATACGCAGTATTTT.

This clonotype came up many times. The chain couples TRBV4-1 to TRBJ2-3, with 10 positions matching TRBD2. Germline assignment: CDR1 MGHRA and CDR2 YSYEKL. The CDR3 is 14 amino acids. Unmatched junction bases numbered 2, after V lost 0 bases and J lost 8 bases. This CDR3 is CASSQEGTSVTQYF. In DNA form, the CDR3 reads TGCGCCAGCAGCCAAGAGGGGACTAGCGTTACGCAGTATTTT.

This clonotype was counted only a few times. V and J are TRBV19 and TRBJ1-5; 7 nucleotides line up with TRBD1. Germline lookup yields CDR1 LNHDA and CDR2 SQIVND (reference sequence). V trimming: 9 bases; J trimming: 2 bases; junction bases outside the gene matches: 10. This CDR3 has 15 amino acids. The CDR3: CASARGRVGNQPQHF. In DNA, the CDR3 is TGTGCCAGCGCGAGGGGGCGGGTAGGCAATCAGCCCCAGCATTTT.

This clonotype was seen more than once but under ten times. This chain links TRBV10-1 with TRBJ2-1; perhaps TRBD1 as D (6 bases). V was cut by 10 bases and J by 6 bases, with 16 bases left in between. From germline, CDR1 is WNHNN and CDR2 SYGVQD (reference sequence). The CDR3 loop spans 13 amino acids. In DNA form, the CDR3 reads TGCGCCATCTCAGGGGTTGTAGGCAATGAGCAGTTCTTC. It codes for CAISGVVGNEQFF.

This clonotype was counted ten times or more. The chain uses TRBV11-1 and TRBJ2-1; 8 positions match TRBD2. CDR1 is SGHAT and CDR2 is FQDESV in the germline V gene (reference sequence). The V segment lost 4 bases and the J segment 8 bases; nucleotides outside the gene matches: 7. The CDR3 covers 14 residues. The CDR3 here is CASSSASGGDEQFF. The DNA of the CDR3 is TGTGCCAGCAGCTCCGCGAGCGGGGGCGATGAGCAGTTCTTC.